This TCR beta chain was retrieved from a study of T-cell memory formation after mild COVID-19. This clonotype has a handful of counts. TCRdb independently ran MiXCR on the 5' RACE reads; one entry per CDR3 protein. The data show under 450,000 distinct CDR3 sequences, around 15% seen once. Sequenced input: PBMCs or a T cell subset sorted from them (not recorded which). The receptor comes from a man between 18 and 29 years old who had mild COVID-19 (a few samples of this study predate the infection). Cell type and time point are not known.

CDR3 amino acids: CASTSAAGTEAFF. CDR3 DNA sequence: TGTGCCAGCACCTCCGCGGCGGGCACTGAAGCTTTCTTT. The chain is built from TRBV7-3 and TRBJ1-1; D is uncertain. The germline V and J ends were trimmed by 7 bases and 4 bases, with 13 bases remaining between them. The CDR3 runs to 13 residues. Per the germline V gene, CDR1 is SGHTA and CDR2 is FQGTGA.